Included here is one T cell receptor beta chain sequence, with context. Its target is unknown. Assay: immunoSEQ multiplex PCR; the TCRdb copy retains only in-frame clones and omits some. The sample includes around 720,000 clones, about three quarters of them seen just once. These data come from a study of shared clonotypes between healthy human individuals. Study findings and constraints: An anticipated effect of sequencing depth on clonotype sharing among donors was recognized. Non-shared clonotypes had lower generation probabilities than clonotypes shared by all four sorted-subset donors.

The CDR3 runs to 16 residues. V gave up 2 bases and J gave up 1 base, with 15 bases separating them. From germline, CDR1 is SGHNT and CDR2 YENEEA. The clonotype originates from a young woman in good health. The V call is TRBV11-3, the J call TRBJ2-7; D is ambiguous. Sequenced sample: memory CD4+ T cells sorted from blood. As to subset: CD45RA-negative fraction. This CDR3 is CASSLSDLRKSYEQYF. In nucleotides, the CDR3 is TGTGCCAGCAGCTTAAGTGATCTGCGGAAATCCTACGAGCAGTACTTC.